These T cell receptor beta chains were read from a single sample in a study of blood T cells in healthy people across ages. TCRdb redid the calling of the 5' RACE reads with MiXCR, one entry per CDR3 protein. The sample lists nearly 1 million distinct CDR3 sequences, just over 50% occurring once. The specimen was blood. All receptors derive from a woman aged 55-75 years in good health. Both conserved end residues are part of each CDR3. D genes are given only for firm matches. Clone sizes are given selectively: once, few, many, or a class where the clone is expanded.

>TRBV28|TRBD1|TRBJ2-1|NA
CASSFPSEGDRVKNEQFF
TGTGCCAGCAGTTTCCCCTCCGAAGGGGACAGGGTAAAAAATGAGCAGTTCTTC
>TRBV5-6|NA|TRBJ2-7|NA
CASSLRSTAYNEQYF
TGTGCCAGCAGCCTCCGATCGACAGCCTACAATGAGCAGTACTTC
>TRBV4-1|TRBD1|TRBJ1-2|NA
CASSQEPGGIGGYTF
TGCGCCAGCAGCCAAGAGCCAGGGGGCATAGGGGGCTACACCTTC
>TRBV28|TRBD1|TRBJ1-6|NA
CASSLTGVRSPLHF
TGTGCCAGCAGTTTAACAGGGGTTAGATCACCCCTCCACTTT
>TRBV27|NA|TRBJ2-5|few
CASSSPGSPGAQYF
TGTGCCAGCAGTTCTCCAGGGTCCCCTGGGGCCCAGTACTTC
>TRBV2|TRBD1|TRBJ1-2|NA
CASHTGTGFGYTF
TGTGCCAGCCATACTGGGACAGGGTTTGGCTACACCTTC
>TRBV11-1|NA|TRBJ2-3|NA
CASSYGRGVRPDTQYF
TGTGCCAGCAGCTACGGGCGCGGGGTTCGGCCAGATACGCAGTATTTT
>TRBV5-6|NA|TRBJ2-7|few
CASSLEWSGRNSYEQYF
TGTGCCAGCAGCTTGGAGTGGTCGGGACGGAACTCCTACGAGCAGTACTTC
>TRBV6-6|NA|TRBJ2-3|NA
CATFGSTQYF
TGTGCCACGTTCGGGAGTACGCAGTATTTT
>TRBV7-2|NA|TRBJ2-7|NA
CASSLFWADSYEQYF
TGTGCCAGCAGCTTATTCTGGGCGGACTCCTACGAGCAGTACTTC
>TRBV2|NA|TRBJ2-5|NA
CASSWAMGEQYF
TGTGCCAGCAGTTGGGCCATGGGTGAGCAGTACTTC
>TRBV14|NA|TRBJ2-6|NA
CASSRDRQPATNVLTF
TGTGCCAGCAGCCGAGACCGACAGCCCGCAACCAACGTCCTGACTTTC
>TRBV28|NA|TRBJ1-5|NA
CASSLGDAQPQHF
TGTGCCAGCAGTTTGGGGGATGCTCAGCCCCAGCATTTT
>TRBV20-1|NA|TRBJ2-7|few
CSATTRARIEQYF
TGCAGTGCGACGACCCGAGCGAGAATCGAGCAGTACTTC
>TRBV20-1|TRBD2|TRBJ2-3|NA
CSASSIFSRTSGSPDTQYF
TGCAGTGCTAGTAGCATATTCTCTCGGACTAGCGGGAGTCCAGATACGCAGTATTTT
>TRBV20-1|TRBD1|TRBJ1-2|NA
CSAKSQGARGYTF
TGCAGTGCTAAGAGTCAGGGGGCGCGTGGCTACACCTTC
>TRBV7-2|TRBD2|TRBJ2-1|NA
CASSLLAGIYVSEQFF
TGTGCCAGCAGCTTACTAGCGGGAATATATGTCAGTGAGCAGTTCTTC
>TRBV29-1|NA|TRBJ2-7|few
CSVELMHGYEQYF
TGCAGCGTTGAGTTGATGCACGGCTACGAGCAGTACTTC
>TRBV7-9|NA|TRBJ2-7|few
CASSLYQGGWYEQYF
TGTGCCAGCAGCTTATACCAGGGGGGATGGTACGAGCAGTACTTC
>TRBV20-1|TRBD2|TRBJ2-1|NA
CSARSGLAGSEQFF
TGCAGTGCTAGATCGGGACTAGCGGGATCTGAGCAGTTCTTC
>TRBV12-3/TRBV12-4|NA|TRBJ2-1|few
CASKKEPGTQENEQFF
TGTGCCAGCAAGAAGGAGCCCGGGACGCAAGAAAATGAGCAGTTCTTC
>TRBV19|TRBD2|TRBJ2-7|NA
CASSIELGGGGQYF
TGTGCCAGTAGTATAGAGCTCGGCGGGGGTGGGCAGTACTTC
>TRBV28|TRBD1|TRBJ2-7|NA
CASSLGGTGALDGQYF
TGTGCCAGCAGTCTAGGGGGCACAGGGGCCCTGGATGGGCAGTACTTC
>TRBV20-1|NA|TRBJ1-1|few
CSARVTAFMNTEAFF
TGCAGTGCTAGAGTGACAGCCTTCATGAACACTGAAGCTTTCTTT
>TRBV25-1|TRBD2|TRBJ2-5|NA
CASSEFGTSGRETQYF
TGTGCCAGCAGTGAATTTGGGACTAGCGGGAGAGAGACCCAGTACTTC
>TRBV20-1|TRBD2|TRBJ2-7|NA
CSARDRLAGGSYEQYF
TGCAGTGCTAGAGATCGGCTAGCGGGAGGTTCCTACGAGCAGTACTTC
>TRBV29-1|NA|TRBJ2-1|NA
CSAETEHKDLAGYNEQFF
TGCAGCGCCGAGACAGAACACAAAGATTTAGCTGGATACAATGAGCAGTTCTTC
>TRBV9|TRBD2|TRBJ2-5|NA
CASSVQAGGGSETQYF
TGTGCCAGCAGCGTACAGGCGGGAGGAGGATCAGAGACCCAGTACTTC
>TRBV20-1|NA|TRBJ2-1|NA
CSVPTQGEWYNEQFF
TGCAGTGTACCAACACAGGGTGAATGGTACAATGAGCAGTTCTTC
>TRBV4-1|TRBD2|TRBJ2-7|few
CASSQDRSLAGTYEQYF
TGCGCCAGCAGCCAAGATCGTTCACTAGCGGGCACCTACGAGCAGTACTTC
>TRBV21-1|NA|TRBJ2-7|NA
CASSKVKCSYEQYF
TGTGCCAGCAGCAAAGTCAAATGTTCCTACGAGCAGTACTTC
>TRBV6-2/TRBV6-3|NA|TRBJ1-5|few
CASSYSTGLKQPQHF
TGTGCCAGCAGTTACTCGACGGGACTTAAGCAGCCCCAGCATTTT
>TRBV29-1|NA|TRBJ1-2|few
CSVERQQANYGYTF
TGCAGCGTTGAAAGACAGCAAGCTAACTATGGCTACACCTTC
>TRBV20-1|TRBD2|TRBJ2-1|NA
CSARGGRAEIEQFF
TGCAGTGCTAGAGGTGGGAGGGCCGAGATTGAGCAGTTCTTC
>TRBV2|TRBD2|TRBJ2-7|NA
CASRWGEGEQYF
TGTGCCAGCCGTTGGGGGGAGGGCGAGCAGTACTTC
>TRBV28|TRBD2|TRBJ2-1|few
CASSLIVTGGGNEQFF
TGTGCCAGCAGTTTAATCGTGACGGGAGGGGGCAATGAGCAGTTCTTC
>TRBV14|TRBD2|TRBJ2-5|few
CASSQDLGLAQETQYF
TGTGCCAGCAGCCAAGACTTAGGACTAGCCCAAGAGACCCAGTACTTC
>TRBV4-3|NA|TRBJ2-7|few
CASSQEAADSESSYEQYF
TGCGCCAGCAGCCAAGAGGCGGCGGACTCCGAGAGCTCCTACGAGCAGTACTTC
>TRBV10-2|TRBD2|TRBJ2-7|NA
CASTDGGGRVSYEQYF
TGCGCCAGCACCGACGGGGGCGGGAGGGTCTCCTACGAGCAGTACTTC
>TRBV7-6|NA|TRBJ1-1|NA
CASSSRQMNTEAFF
TGTGCCAGCAGCTCTAGACAGATGAACACTGAAGCTTTCTTT
>TRBV6-2/TRBV6-3|NA|TRBJ2-3|once
CASRKGLGTDTQYF
TGTGCCAGCAGGAAGGGGTTGGGTACAGATACGCAGTATTTT
>TRBV20-1|TRBD1|TRBJ1-4|once
CSARPGQLLGEKLFF
TGCAGTGCTAGACCGGGACAGCTGCTGGGGGAAAAACTGTTTTTT
>TRBV5-1|NA|TRBJ2-1|NA
CASTNAPRTSYNEQFF
TGCGCCAGCACCAACGCCCCCCGGACCTCCTACAATGAGCAGTTCTTC
>TRBV3-1|TRBD2|TRBJ2-3|NA
CASSPSTSAVTQYF
TGTGCCAGCAGCCCCTCGACTAGCGCGGTTACGCAGTATTTT
>TRBV6-2/TRBV6-3|NA|TRBJ1-2|NA
CASSYSMGEMGYTF
TGTGCCAGCAGTTACTCGATGGGGGAGATGGGCTACACCTTC
>TRBV27|NA|TRBJ2-1|NA
CASSLSSDYNEQFF
TGTGCCAGCAGTTTGTCTAGCGACTACAATGAGCAGTTCTTC